A single sample is the source of the 26 T cell receptor beta chains below, sequenced in a study of blood T cell repertoires in COVID-19. The assay was immunoSEQ multiplex PCR, and TCRdb's table has in-frame clones only and misses some. The sample includes approximately 74,000 clones, roughly 84% of them seen just once. Sequenced sample: peripheral blood. These receptors all stem from a man older than 75 with active or convalescent COVID-19.

The gene calls are TRBV4-2 and TRBJ1-2, with 7 bases identical to TRBD1. Germline V lookup: CDR1 LGHNA, CDR2 YNFKEQ. J was trimmed by 4 bases and V by 0 bases; bases with no gene match: 5. This CDR3 spans 15 amino acids. This chain's CDR3 is CASSQDRTGIYGYTF. Here the CDR3 DNA reads TGTGCCAGCAGCCAAGATAGGACAGGAATCTATGGCTACACCTTC.

This clone was recorded once. The rearrangement links TRBV5-1 to TRBJ2-5, with 8 bases matching TRBD2. The CDR3 extends over 14 amino acids. The ends lost 4 bases at V and 5 bases at J; junction bases unmatched: 7. Germline V CDR1 and CDR2: SGHRS, YFSETQ. This CDR3 is CASSLRGGLETQYF. CDR3 coding DNA: TGCGCCAGCAGCCTCCGCGGGGGGCTTGAGACCCAGTACTTC.

This sequence joins TRBV28 and TRBJ2-7; 10 nucleotides align to TRBD2. V lost 6 bases and J lost 0; bases outside the gene matches: 14. This CDR3 is 18 amino acids long. Germline CDR1 and CDR2: MDHEN and SYDVKM. The CDR3 spells CASSRPRLAGGYSYEQYF. CDR3 in DNA: TGTGCCAGCAGCCGACCAAGGTTAGCGGGAGGATACTCCTACGAGCAGTACTTC.

This chain links TRBV12-3 or TRBV12-4 with TRBJ1-1, with D possibly being TRBD1 (5 bases). CDR3 length: 12 amino acids. V dropped 6 bases and J dropped 11 bases, with 16 bases sitting between them. CDR3 amino acids: CASRGDFQAAFF. In DNA, the CDR3 is TGTGCCAGCAGGGGGGACTTTCAGGCTGCTTTCTTT.

This chain links TRBV21-1 with TRBJ1-3; the D call in the table, TRBD1, was not verified against the DNA. TRBV21-1 is recorded as a pseudogene. CDR3 length: 15 amino acids. CDR3 DNA: TGTGCCAGCAGAGCAAAGGGGTGGGTTGGAAACACCATATATTTT. Residues: CASRAKGWVGNTIYF.

V usage is TRBV19 and J usage is TRBJ2-2, with 12 bases aligning to TRBD2. This CDR3 is 18 amino acids long. CDR1 and CDR2 (germline): LNHDA, SQIVND (reference sequence). Trimming took 4 bases from V and 6 from J; bases not matched to a gene: 12. This chain's CDR3 is CASSTRLAGAGGAGELFF. The CDR3 DNA reads as TGTGCCAGTAGTACGCGACTAGCGGGGGCCGGAGGGGCCGGGGAGCTGTTTTTT.

The rearrangement joins TRBV19 to TRBJ1-6; D is unclear. Germline-derived CDR1 and CDR2 are LNHDA and SQIVND (reference sequence). Trimming took off 5 bases at V and 0 bases at J, with 11 bases between the two ends. The CDR3 runs 16 residues. The CDR3 DNA follows: TGTGCCAGTAGTCTACGGGTGAGCTCCTATAATTCACCCCTCCACTTT. Its translation: CASSLRVSSYNSPLHF.

The chain carries TRBV7-6 and TRBJ2-3, with D possibly TRBD1 on 5 matching bases. CDR1 and CDR2 (germline): SGHVS, FNYEAQ. Trimming removed 7 bases at V and 0 bases at J, with 14 bases between. The CDR3 is made up of 15 amino acids. This chain's CDR3 is CASTRNGQSTDTQYF. The DNA of the CDR3 is TGTGCCAGCACTCGCAACGGACAAAGCACAGATACGCAGTATTTT.

The chain links TRBV14 to TRBJ2-7, with TRBD2 matching over 11 bases. In germline, CDR1 is SGHDN, CDR2 FVKESK. The CDR3 consists of 15 residues. With 5 bases clipped from V and 6 bases from J, the junction kept 9 bases outside the gene matches. The CDR3 DNA follows: TGTGCCAGCAGCGCTGCACTAGCGGGAGCGGGCGAGCAGTACTTC. The encoded protein is CASSAALAGAGEQYF.

This rearrangement joins TRBV4-3 to TRBJ2-1; 7 positions match TRBD2. CDR3 size: 15 residues. Losses at the gene ends were 5 bases for V and 3 bases for J; bases not matched to a gene: 7. Germline V lookup: CDR1 LGHNA, CDR2 YSLEER. The CDR3 DNA reads TGCGCCAGCAGCTTTCGGCTAGCGGTCTACAATGAGCAGTTCTTC. It yields the protein CASSFRLAVYNEQFF.

The gene calls are TRBV10-3 and TRBJ1-2, with 9 nucleotides matching TRBD1. Germline V gene sequence: CDR1 ENHRY, CDR2 SYGVKD. J gave up 2 bases and V 6 bases, and 1 base lay outside the gene matches. The CDR3 has 13 amino acids. CDR3 nucleotides: TGTGCCATCAGGGGACAGGGAAACTATGGCTACACCTTC. Amino acids: CAIRGQGNYGYTF.

This chain connects TRBV27 to TRBJ2-1, with 7 bases aligning to TRBD1. This CDR3 has 16 amino acids. Trimming removed 5 bases from V and 2 bases from J; junction bases left unmatched: 9. Germline V gene data show CDR1 as MNHEY and CDR2 as SMNVEV (reference sequence). The CDR3 DNA is TGTGCCAGCAGTCCCTGGGTGACAGGGCCCTACAATGAGCAGTTCTTC. Translated: CASSPWVTGPYNEQFF.

The chain carries TRBV7-8 and TRBJ2-2; TRBD2 matches at 13 bases. The CDR3 extends over 16 amino acids. Germline CDR1 reads SGHVS; CDR2 reads FQNEAQ. Trimming took 1 base from V and 6 from J; bases not matched to a gene: 2. The CDR3 spells CASSLGGLAGAGELFF. The DNA for the CDR3 is TGTGCCAGCAGCTTAGGTGGACTAGCGGGAGCCGGGGAGCTGTTTTTT.

The chain carries TRBV6-5 and TRBJ2-7, with D tentatively TRBD1 (6 bases). Germline CDR1 reads MNHEY; CDR2 reads SVGAGI. V lost 0 bases and J 2 bases, leaving 11 bases between the germline ends. The CDR3 has 15 residues. The CDR3 spells CASSYSTRGPYEQYF. The DNA of the CDR3 is TGTGCCAGCAGTTACTCGACCAGGGGACCCTACGAGCAGTACTTC.

The V call is TRBV2, the J call TRBJ2-1; D remains unclear. V was pared by 3 bases and J by 7 bases, with 16 bases between. This CDR3 is built from 15 residues. Looked up from germline, CDR1 is SNHLY and CDR2 is FYNNEI. Here the CDR3 DNA reads TGTGCCAGCAGTGATGCTCAACCGTCCGAGAATGAGCAGTTCTTC. Protein: CASSDAQPSENEQFF.

As concerns this clone: The sample carries other DNA sequences with the same CDR3. The chain carries TRBV6-5 and TRBJ1-2; 9 bases are a match to TRBD1. CDR1 is MNHEY, CDR2 SVGAGI, per germline. V lost 6 bases to trimming and J lost 5 bases; unmatched junction nucleotides: 4. The CDR3 consists of 13 residues. The CDR3, as DNA: TGTGCCAGCAGACCGGGACAGGGTTATGGCTACACCTTC. Amino acid sequence: CASRPGQGYGYTF.

This chain joins TRBV6-2 or TRBV6-3 and TRBJ2-1; 11 nucleotides agree with TRBD2. CDR1 is MNHEY and CDR2 is SVGEGT in the germline V gene. The CDR3 is 18 residues long. V shed 2 bases, J shed 5 bases, and the junction held 11 bases outside the gene matches. DNA of the CDR3: TGTGCCAGCAGTTACCCTACGCTAGCGGGAGGCCAAAACAATGAGCAGTTCTTC. It specifies CASSYPTLAGGQNNEQFF.

The rearrangement joins TRBV5-1 to TRBJ2-7; 11 bases are a match to TRBD1. Trimming took 0 bases from V and 6 from J; bases not matched to a gene: 5. This CDR3 has 15 residues. Germline CDR1 SGHRS, CDR2 YFSETQ. DNA of the CDR3: TGCGCCAGCAGCTTGGGAGGGACAGGGGGTCTCGAGCAGTACTTC. It is translated as CASSLGGTGGLEQYF.

This chain links TRBV5-1 with TRBJ2-5; 11 bases line up with TRBD2. The junction had 2 bases not matched to a gene; V was cut back by 4 bases and J by 0 bases. Germline CDR1 reads SGHRS; CDR2 reads YFSETQ. The length of the CDR3 is 15 residues. This chain's CDR3 is CASSQGLADQETQYF. CDR3 nucleotides: TGCGCCAGCAGCCAGGGACTAGCGGACCAAGAGACCCAGTACTTC.

This clone came up a few times. The rearrangement joins TRBV5-4 to TRBJ2-1; 10 positions match TRBD2. J gave up 14 bases and V 4 bases, and 6 bases lay outside the gene matches. The CDR3 has 12 amino acids. From germline, CDR1 is SGHNT and CDR2 YYREEE (reference sequence). This CDR3 reads CASSTLAGAEFF. Written as DNA, the CDR3 is TGTGCCAGCAGCACCCTAGCGGGGGCGGAGTTCTTC.

A few counts support this clone. The chain combines TRBV11-3 with TRBJ2-7; TRBD2 matches 8 bases. The germline gives CDR1 SGHNT, CDR2 YENEEA. Trimming took 4 bases from V and 3 from J; bases not matched to a gene: 5. This CDR3 spans 14 amino acids. CDR3 sequence: CASSSRGTSYEQYF. CDR3 coding DNA: TGTGCCAGCAGCTCTAGGGGGACTAGCTACGAGCAGTACTTC. Filled out from reference TRBV11-3 and TRBJ2-7, the complete variable domain reads EAGVVQSPRYKIIEKKQPVAFWCNPISGHNTLYWYLQNLGQGPELLIRYENEEAVDDSQLPKDRFSAERLKGVDSTLKIQPAELGDSAVYLCASSSRGTSYEQYFGPGTRLTVT.

The chain links TRBV5-1 to TRBJ2-3; the match to TRBD2 covers 12 bases. Germline values: CDR1 SGHRS, CDR2 YFSETQ. The CDR3 consists of 17 residues. The trim removed 3 bases at V and 2 bases at J, leaving 7 bases unmatched. The CDR3, as DNA: TGCGCCAGCAGCTCAAGACTAGCGGGGGAGATCACAGATACGCAGTATTTT. As protein: CASSSRLAGEITDTQYF.

The J gene is TRBJ1-6, the V gene TRBV28, with D unresolved. CDR1 and CDR2 (germline): MDHEN, SYDVKM. This CDR3 is built from 16 residues. The V gene lost 6 bases and the J gene lost 8 bases, with 20 bases spanning the gap. The DNA of the CDR3 is TGTGCCAGCAGCCTAACCCTTGCCAGGCCATATTCACCCCTCCACTTT. Translating it yields CASSLTLARPYSPLHF.

This clone has just one count. The chain joins TRBV5-1 to TRBJ1-1; D perhaps matches TRBD1 (6 bases). This CDR3 contains 14 residues. Trimming took off 4 bases at V and 3 bases at J, with 13 bases between the two ends. Germline V lookup: CDR1 SGHRS, CDR2 YFSETQ. CDR3 sequence (DNA): TGCGCCAGCAGCCCACAGGGCGCCGACACTGAAGCTTTCTTT. This translates into CASSPQGADTEAFF.

V is TRBV11-2 and J is TRBJ1-4; tentative D call: TRBD1 (6 bases). Germline V lookup: CDR1 SGHAT, CDR2 FQNNGV. V lost 2 bases and J lost 7, with 11 bases in between. This CDR3 contains 14 residues. DNA for the CDR3: TGTGCCAGCAGCTTATCGAGGGGGAGTGAAAAACTGTTTTTT. It translates to CASSLSRGSEKLFF.

The chain joins TRBV5-6 to TRBJ2-2; D perhaps matches TRBD2 (6 bases). The germline CDR1 and CDR2 sequences are SGHDT and YYEEEE. The CDR3 extends over 17 amino acids. V lost 4 bases and J lost 9, with 25 bases in between. DNA for the CDR3: TGTGCCAGCAGCGCCGAGGCGGGGCAACCGTTCTCGAGGGAGCTGTTTTTT. Translating gives CASSAEAGQPFSRELFF.